This T cell receptor beta chain derives from a study of CD8 T cells in ankylosing spondylitis (dated by TCRdb to between 2016 and 2019). Background on the whole study: T cell receptor beta repertoires were profiled in healthy donors and ankylosing spondylitis patients so that disease-linked TCR variants could be found. The whole study cohort included 108 healthy donors and 20 to 30 ankylosing spondylitis patients. Peripheral blood samples were taken, and synovial fluid was additionally collected from ankylosing spondylitis patients.

The research as a whole found: Some motif variants had previously been reported in the synovial fluid and blood of reactive arthritis patients, which suggests shared mechanisms of disease initiation. In peripheral blood, the disease-linked clones were found at relatively low frequencies and had a CD8+ phenotype. The disease-linked clones were reported as significantly enriched in matched synovial fluid samples from ankylosing spondylitis patients. A TCR beta motif of seven or eight highly homologous amino acid variants appeared characteristic of blood from ankylosing spondylitis patients.

A few counts support this clonotype. The antigen this receptor binds is unknown. There are no base qualities to consult, and no much larger clone falls within one base. The germline ends are 11 bases apart after V is trimmed by 7 bases and J by 6 bases. The germline V gene (reference sequence) specifies DFQATT as CDR1 and SNEGSKA as CDR2. The CDR3, from cysteine to phenylalanine, totals 11 residues. The DNA shown is the 33-base CDR3, in frame from base 1. Sequencing relied on an Illumina HiSeq 2500. Quantitative 5'-RACE with molecular barcodes was the method used to prepare the TCR beta libraries. Per the source publication's procedure: A new computational method, built on a probabilistic model of VDJ rearrangement, was used to identify disease-linked TCR variants. TCRdb handled the public reads itself, with Q25 trimming in fastp and clone calling in MiXCR, and kept productive beta chains. Identical CDR3 protein sequences are pooled into one entry, listed with their most common genes and DNA. TCRdb's processing, not the authors' own work, is the source of the V and J calls. This sample lists fewer than 450,000 distinct CDR3 sequences; roughly 18% were detected once. Clones ranked in the top ten supply under 1.2% of the sample.

The sequence came from a male donor with ankylosing spondylitis. The chain is encoded by TRBV20-1 joined to TRBJ2-3, with the D gene too uncertain to name. The sample taken for sequencing was blood, either unsorted or a sorted T cell fraction (not recorded which). The nucleotide sequence is given as TGCAGTGTAACAAGCGCGGATACGCAGTATTTT. It is translated as CSVTSADTQYF.